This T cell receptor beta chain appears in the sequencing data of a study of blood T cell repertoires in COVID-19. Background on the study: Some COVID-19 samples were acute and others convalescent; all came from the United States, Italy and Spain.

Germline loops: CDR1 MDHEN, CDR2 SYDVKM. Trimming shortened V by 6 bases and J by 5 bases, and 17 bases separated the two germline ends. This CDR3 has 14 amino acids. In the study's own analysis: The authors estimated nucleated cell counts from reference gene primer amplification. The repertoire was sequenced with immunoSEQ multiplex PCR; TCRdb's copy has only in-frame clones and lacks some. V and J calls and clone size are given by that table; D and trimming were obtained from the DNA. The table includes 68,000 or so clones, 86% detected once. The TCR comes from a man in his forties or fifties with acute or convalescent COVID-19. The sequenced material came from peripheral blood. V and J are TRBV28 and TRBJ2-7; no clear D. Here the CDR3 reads CASRTPGLRNEQYF. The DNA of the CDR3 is TGTGCCAGCAGGACTCCCGGTCTCCGCAACGAGCAGTACTTC. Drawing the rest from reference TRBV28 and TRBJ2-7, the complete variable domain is DVKVTQSSRYLVKRTGEKVFLECVQDMDHENMFWYRQDPGLGLRLIYFSYDVKMKEKGDIPEGYSVSREKKERFSLILESASTNQTSMYLCASRTPGLRNEQYFGPGTRLTVT.